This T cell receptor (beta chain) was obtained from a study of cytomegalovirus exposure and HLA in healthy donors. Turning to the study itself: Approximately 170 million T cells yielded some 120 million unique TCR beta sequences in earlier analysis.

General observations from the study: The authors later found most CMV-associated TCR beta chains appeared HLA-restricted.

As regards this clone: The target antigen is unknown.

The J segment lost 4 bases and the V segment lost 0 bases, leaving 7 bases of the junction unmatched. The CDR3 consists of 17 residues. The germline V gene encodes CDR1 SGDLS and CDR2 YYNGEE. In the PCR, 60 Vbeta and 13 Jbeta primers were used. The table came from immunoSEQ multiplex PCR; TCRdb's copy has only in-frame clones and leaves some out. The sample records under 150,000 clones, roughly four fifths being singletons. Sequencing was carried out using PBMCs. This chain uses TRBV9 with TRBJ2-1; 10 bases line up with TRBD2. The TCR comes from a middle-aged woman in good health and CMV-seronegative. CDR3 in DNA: TGTGCCAGCAGCGTAGGTCTCACTAGCGGGGAGTACAATGAGCAGTTCTTC. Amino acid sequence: CASSVGLTSGEYNEQFF.